This T cell receptor (beta chain) appears in the sequencing data of a study of shared clonotypes between healthy human individuals. Broader study findings: Around 5.3% of naive CD4 clonotypes were shared across several donors. Relative to their counterparts shared across all four donors, non-shared clonotypes exhibited diminished generation probabilities.

This CDR3 region has 13 residues. Germline-derived CDR1 and CDR2 are MGHDK and SYGVNS. Trimming stripped 8 bases from V and 7 bases from J, with 14 bases between. A word on this clone: Its antigen is undetermined.

Naive CD8 cells were CD45RO-negative, positively selected for CCR7, excluding terminally differentiated effector memory CD45RA+ cells. Genomic DNA from each subset was divided evenly over several immunoSEQ plates. Original processing methods: Junction-only sequences without quality scores were provided by ImmunoSEQ, so filtering was different. Produced via immunoSEQ multiplex PCR; TCRdb's table is partial and in-frame only. That table supplies the V and J calls and clone size; D and trimming were determined from the DNA. The data hold about 2.1 million clones, with about 93% observed a single time. The sequenced sample was naive CD8+ T cells from PBMCs. This sequence originates from a young man in good health. Some clones in this sample may be carry-over from other donors' samples. This sequence joins TRBV25-1 and TRBJ1-4, with a weak D call TRBD1 (6 bases). The CDR3 coding sequence is TGTGCCAGCGGTCGGGGGCATAGTGAAAAACTGTTTTTT. Translated: CASGRGHSEKLFF. Full variable domain (outside the CDR3, taken from reference TRBV25-1 and TRBJ1-4): EADIYQTPRYLVIGTGKKITLECSQTMGHDKMYWYQQDPGMELHLIHYSYGVNSTEKGDLSSESTVSRIRTEHFPLTLESARPSHTSQYLCASGRGHSEKLFFGSGTQLSVL.